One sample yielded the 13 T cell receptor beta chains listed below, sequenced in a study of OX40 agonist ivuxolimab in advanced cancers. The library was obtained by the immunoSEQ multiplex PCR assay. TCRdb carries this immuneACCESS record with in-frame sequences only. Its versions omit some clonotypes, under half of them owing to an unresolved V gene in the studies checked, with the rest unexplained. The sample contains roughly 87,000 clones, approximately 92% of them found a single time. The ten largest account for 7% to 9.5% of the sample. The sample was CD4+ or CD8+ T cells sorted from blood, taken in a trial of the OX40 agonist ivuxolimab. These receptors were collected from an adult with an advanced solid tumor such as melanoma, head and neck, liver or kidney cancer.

CDR3 in amino acids: CASTDTGMDTEAFF. The DNA for the CDR3 is TGTGCCAGCACCGACACGGGAATGGACACTGAAGCTTTCTTT. The J gene is TRBJ1-1, the V gene TRBV6-6; no firm D call. Germline V gene lookup returns CDR1 MNHNY and CDR2 SVGAGI (reference sequence). V was shortened by 7 bases and J by 3 bases, with 15 bases between the two germline ends. The CDR3 runs 14 residues.

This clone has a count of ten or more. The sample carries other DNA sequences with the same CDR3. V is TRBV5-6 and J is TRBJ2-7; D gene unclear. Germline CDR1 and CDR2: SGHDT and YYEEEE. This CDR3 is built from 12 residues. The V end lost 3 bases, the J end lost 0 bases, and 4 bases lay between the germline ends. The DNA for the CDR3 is TGTGCCAGCAGCTCCACCTCCTACGAGCAGTACTTC. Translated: CASSSTSYEQYF.

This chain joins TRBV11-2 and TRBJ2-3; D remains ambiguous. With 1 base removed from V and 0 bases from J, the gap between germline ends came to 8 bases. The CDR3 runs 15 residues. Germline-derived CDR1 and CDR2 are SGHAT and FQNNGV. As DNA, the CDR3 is TGTGCCAGCAGCTTAGTGTTCTGGAGCACAGATACGCAGTATTTT. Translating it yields CASSLVFWSTDTQYF.

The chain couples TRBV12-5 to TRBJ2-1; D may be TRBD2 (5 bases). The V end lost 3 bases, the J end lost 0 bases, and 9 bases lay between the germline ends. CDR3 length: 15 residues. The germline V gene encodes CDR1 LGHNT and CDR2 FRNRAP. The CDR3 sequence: CASGFPGISYNEQFF. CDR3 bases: TGTGCTAGTGGTTTCCCCGGGATCTCCTACAATGAGCAGTTCTTC.

For the CDR3, the DNA is TGTGCCAGCAGCCCCTACGGCTCTGGGGCCAACGTCCTGACTTTC. Protein product: CASSPYGSGANVLTF. The chain recombines TRBV13 with TRBJ2-6; no definite D call. V lost 5 bases, J lost 0 bases, and 8 bases lay in between. CDR1 is PRHDT and CDR2 is FYEKMQ in the germline V gene (reference sequence). The length of the CDR3 is 15 residues.

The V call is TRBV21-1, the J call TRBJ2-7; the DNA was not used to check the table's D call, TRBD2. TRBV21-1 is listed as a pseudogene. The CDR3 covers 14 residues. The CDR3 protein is CASSKVAGTYEQYF. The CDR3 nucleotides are TGTGCCAGCAGCAAGGTTGCGGGCACCTACGAGCAGTACTTC.

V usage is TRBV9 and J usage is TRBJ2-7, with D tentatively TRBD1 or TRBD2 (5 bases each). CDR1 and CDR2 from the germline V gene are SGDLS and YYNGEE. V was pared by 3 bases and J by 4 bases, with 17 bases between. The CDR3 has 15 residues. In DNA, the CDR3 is TGTGCCAGCAGCGAAGGGACGTCTCAGCTTTACGAGCAGTACTTC. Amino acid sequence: CASSEGTSQLYEQYF.

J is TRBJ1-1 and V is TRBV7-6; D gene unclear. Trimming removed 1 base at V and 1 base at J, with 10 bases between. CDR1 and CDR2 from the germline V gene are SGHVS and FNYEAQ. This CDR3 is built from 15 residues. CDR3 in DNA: TGTGCCAGCAGCTTAGATCCGGACTGGAACACTGAAGCTTTCTTT. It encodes CASSLDPDWNTEAFF.

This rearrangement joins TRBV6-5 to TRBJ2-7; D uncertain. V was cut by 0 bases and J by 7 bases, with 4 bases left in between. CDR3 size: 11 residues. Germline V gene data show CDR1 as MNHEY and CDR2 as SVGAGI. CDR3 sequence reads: CASSYSQEQYF. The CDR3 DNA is TGTGCCAGCAGTTACTCCCAAGAGCAGTACTTC.

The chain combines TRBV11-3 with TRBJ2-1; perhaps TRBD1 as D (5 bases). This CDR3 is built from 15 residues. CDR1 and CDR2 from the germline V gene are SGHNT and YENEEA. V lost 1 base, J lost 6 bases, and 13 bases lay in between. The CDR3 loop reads CASSLGWTPPNEQFF. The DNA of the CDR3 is TGTGCCAGCAGCTTAGGTTGGACACCCCCCAATGAGCAGTTCTTC.

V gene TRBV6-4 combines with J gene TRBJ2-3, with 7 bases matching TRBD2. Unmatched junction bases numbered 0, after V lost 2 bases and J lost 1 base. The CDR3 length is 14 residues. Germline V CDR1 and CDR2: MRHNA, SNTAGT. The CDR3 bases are TGTGCCAGCAGTGACGGGGGGGGCACAGATACGCAGTATTTT. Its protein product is CASSDGGGTDTQYF.

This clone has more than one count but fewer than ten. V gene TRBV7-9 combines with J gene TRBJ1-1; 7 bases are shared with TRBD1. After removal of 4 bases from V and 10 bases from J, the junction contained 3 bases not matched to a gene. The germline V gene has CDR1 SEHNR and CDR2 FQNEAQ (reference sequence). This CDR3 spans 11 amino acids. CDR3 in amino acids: CASSSQGGAFF. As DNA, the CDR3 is TGTGCCAGCAGCTCTCAGGGGGGAGCTTTCTTT.

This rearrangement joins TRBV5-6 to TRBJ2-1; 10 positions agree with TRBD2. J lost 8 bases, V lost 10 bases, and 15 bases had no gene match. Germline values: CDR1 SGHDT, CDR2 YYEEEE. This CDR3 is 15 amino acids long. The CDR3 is CAGLASGGLRDEQFF. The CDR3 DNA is TGTGCCGGCCTGGCTAGCGGGGGATTACGGGATGAGCAGTTCTTC.